These T cell receptor beta chains were read from a single sample in a study of CD8+ T cells in alopecia areata. Generated by immunoSEQ multiplex PCR, the TCRdb table keeps only in-frame clones and is missing some. The top ten hold 6.5% to 7.5% of the sample, which has 150,000 or so clones, 47% seen once. Material for sequencing was CD4+ T cells sorted from blood. Receptors originate from a human donor with alopecia areata. The CDR3 runs from the conserved cysteine through the conserved F or W. The D gene is left open where the match is weak. Not all rows give a size; the values are once, few, many and, for expanded clones, a class.

V,J,size,D,CDR3,DNA
TRBV7-3,TRBJ2-1,-,-,CASSLPRDAGEQFF,TGTGCCAGCAGCTTACCCCGGGATGCGGGAGAGCAGTTCTTC
TRBV19,TRBJ2-6,few,-,CASTRDFGANVLTF,TGTGCCAGTACCCGAGATTTTGGGGCCAACGTCCTGACTTTC
TRBV5-1,TRBJ2-3,-,-,CASSIRPTDTQYF,TGCGCCAGCAGCATTCGACCCACAGATACGCAGTATTTT
TRBV30,TRBJ2-2,-,-,CAWTTGNTGELFF,TGTGCCTGGACTACAGGGAACACCGGGGAGCTGTTTTTT
TRBV4-1,TRBJ2-7,-,TRBD2,CASSLGRASGKYEQYF,TGCGCCAGCAGCCTCGGGAGGGCTAGCGGGAAATACGAGCAGTACTTC
TRBV4-1,TRBJ2-1,few,-,CASSQGMGGRRYNEQFF,TGCGCCAGCAGCCAGGGGATGGGGGGGCGGAGATACAATGAGCAGTTCTTC
TRBV5-6,TRBJ2-7,-,-,CASSRHNEQYF,TGTGCCAGCAGCCGTCACAACGAGCAGTACTTC
TRBV7-3,TRBJ2-1,few,TRBD2,CASSPQPIGLAVNEQFF,TGTGCCAGCAGCCCCCAACCCATTGGACTAGCGGTGAATGAGCAGTTCTTC
TRBV9,TRBJ2-1,-,TRBD1,CASSPLGTGEQFF,TGTGCCAGCAGCCCCCTCGGGACAGGTGAGCAGTTCTTC
TRBV18,TRBJ2-5,few,-,CASSPLDGGTQYF,TGTGCCAGCTCACCACTGGATGGAGGGACCCAGTACTTC
TRBV5-6,TRBJ2-4,few,-,CASSTQNIQYF,TGTGCCAGCAGTACACAAAACATTCAGTACTTC
TRBV5-1,TRBJ2-2,-,-,CASTLQNPNTGELFF,TGCGCCAGCACCCTTCAGAACCCAAACACCGGGGAGCTGTTTTTT
TRBV28,TRBJ2-5,-,TRBD1,CASSFTGGRETQYF,TGTGCCAGCAGTTTTACAGGGGGCCGAGAGACCCAGTACTTC
TRBV6-6,TRBJ2-5,few,TRBD1,CASRKEGTGGLETQYF,TGTGCCAGCAGGAAAGAGGGGACAGGGGGCTTAGAGACCCAGTACTTC
TRBV2,TRBJ2-7,-,TRBD1,CASIRQGTTHEQYF,TGTGCCAGCATAAGACAGGGAACAACCCACGAGCAGTACTTC
TRBV5-1,TRBJ2-7,-,-,CASSRTEQGYEQYF,TGCGCCAGCAGCCGCACGGAACAGGGCTACGAGCAGTACTTC
TRBV30,TRBJ2-3,-,-,CAWSEGPADTQYF,TGTGCCTGGAGCGAGGGACCGGCCGATACGCAGTATTTT
TRBV7-9,TRBJ2-1,-,-,CASSLLNEQFF,TGTGCCAGCAGCTTACTTAATGAGCAGTTCTTC
TRBV19,TRBJ2-1,few,-,CASSYDLSSYNEQFF,TGTGCCAGTAGCTACGATCTTAGCTCCTACAATGAGCAGTTCTTC
TRBV27,TRBJ2-3,-,TRBD1,CASSLSSGGADTQYF,TGTGCCAGCAGTTTATCGTCAGGGGGCGCAGATACGCAGTATTTT
TRBV18,TRBJ2-3,few,-,CASSTGDTQYF,TGTGCCAGCTCAACTGGAGATACGCAGTATTTT
TRBV5-1,TRBJ2-1,-,TRBD2,CASESSGSRNEQFF,TGCGCCAGCGAGTCTAGCGGGAGTCGCAATGAGCAGTTCTTC
TRBV11-3,TRBJ1-1,few,-,CASSLGLEAFF,TGTGCCAGCAGCTTAGGGCTTGAAGCTTTCTTT
TRBV7-3,TRBJ1-1,few,-,CASSLEAGRKAFF,TGTGCCAGCAGCTTAGAGGCAGGGAGGAAAGCTTTCTTT
TRBV29-1,TRBJ2-5,-,-,CSVVGGGETQYF,TGCAGCGTTGTGGGCGGCGGAGAGACCCAGTACTTC